The 32 T cell receptor beta chains below all came from one sample that was sequenced in a study of blood T cell repertoires in COVID-19. The assay was immunoSEQ multiplex PCR, and TCRdb's table has in-frame clones only and misses some. Of roughly 130,000 clones in the sample, roughly 84% were seen once. The sample taken for sequencing was peripheral blood. The source is a man between 25 and 39 years old with COVID-19, enrolled during active disease.

This clone is a singleton in its sample. The chain combines TRBV30 with TRBJ2-1, with 14 bases matching TRBD2. CDR3 length: 17 residues. Germline assignment: CDR1 GTSNPN and CDR2 SVGIG (reference sequence). V shed 6 bases and J 9 bases; nucleotides not matched to a gene: 16. CDR3 DNA: TGTGCCTGTATGCCCCGGGGACTAGCGGGAGTCAAGGGTGAGCAGTTCTTC. It codes for CACMPRGLAGVKGEQFF.

This rearrangement joins TRBV7-8 to TRBJ2-1; TRBD2 might be the D (5 bases). Germline CDR1 reads SGHVS; CDR2 reads FQNEAQ. The V gene lost 4 bases and the J gene lost 7 bases, with 11 bases spanning the gap. This CDR3 is 13 amino acids long. The CDR3: CASSSDRGNEQFF. CDR3 nucleotides: TGTGCCAGCAGCTCGGACCGCGGGAATGAGCAGTTCTTC.

The chain employs TRBV18 and TRBJ1-1, with D unclear. Per the germline V gene, CDR1 is KGHSH and CDR2 is LQKENI. Between the trimmed V and J ends, which lost 1 base and 1 base, there was a span of 7 bases. There are 14 residues in the CDR3. The DNA for the CDR3 is TGTGCCAGCTCACCACGGCCATCGAACACTGAAGCTTTCTTT. The encoded protein is CASSPRPSNTEAFF. Full variable domain (missing parts from reference TRBV18 and TRBJ1-1): NAGVMQNPRHLVRRRGQEARLRCSPMKGHSHVYWYRQLPEEGLKFMVYLQKENIIDESGMPKERFSAEFPKEGPSILRIQQVVRGDSAAYFCASSPRPSNTEAFFGQGTRLTVV.

The chain employs TRBV6-5 and TRBJ1-6; D perhaps matches TRBD1 (6 bases). Trimming cost V 5 bases and J 7 bases, with 15 bases left between them. Germline CDR1 MNHEY, CDR2 SVGAGI. The CDR3 has 15 residues. The CDR3 loop reads CASSPRQAQNSPLHF. CDR3 in DNA: TGTGCCAGCAGTCCACGACAGGCACAAAATTCACCCCTCCACTTT.

This chain links TRBV6-5 with TRBJ2-5; maybe TRBD1 (6 bases). Trimming cost V 5 bases and J 1 base, with 11 bases left between them. Germline CDR1 and CDR2: MNHEY and SVGAGI. The CDR3 loop spans 14 amino acids. CDR3 in amino acids: CASSRRDIQETQYF. In nucleotides, the CDR3 is TGTGCCAGCAGTCGCCGGGACATCCAAGAGACCCAGTACTTC.

CDR3 amino acids: CASSRAETGGTEQFF. As DNA, the CDR3 is TGTGCCAGCTCACGAGCCGAGACAGGGGGCACTGAGCAGTTCTTC. The chain employs TRBV18 and TRBJ2-1; 10 bases match TRBD1. J was trimmed by 9 bases and V by 4 bases; bases with no gene match: 9. The CDR3 sequence is 15 residues long. Looked up from germline, CDR1 is KGHSH and CDR2 is LQKENI.

The rearrangement uses TRBV7-6 and TRBJ2-7; 7 bases map to TRBD2. Germline V CDR1 and CDR2: SGHVS, FNYEAQ. The V gene end was trimmed by 5 bases and the J gene end by 1 base; junction bases not matched to a gene: 2. This CDR3 has 13 residues. The CDR3 nucleotides read TGTGCCAGCAGCCGGGGGGTATCCTACGAGCAGTACTTC. This sequence encodes CASSRGVSYEQYF. Full variable domain (outside the CDR3, taken from reference TRBV7-6 and TRBJ2-7): GAGVSQSPRYKVTKRGQDVALRCDPISGHVSLYWYRQALGQGPEFLTYFNYEAQQDKSGLPNDRFSAERPEGSISTLTIQRTEQRDSAMYRCASSRGVSYEQYFGPGTRLTVT.

In DNA form, the CDR3 reads TGTGCCAGCAGCCCGGCCCTAGCGGGAGAAGGCTACGAGCAGTACTTC. Translation: CASSPALAGEGYEQYF. This sequence joins TRBV7-2 and TRBJ2-7; TRBD2 matches at 10 bases. In germline, CDR1 is SGHTA, CDR2 FQGNSA. The J segment lost 3 bases and the V segment lost 5 bases, leaving 10 bases of the junction unmatched. This CDR3 is 16 amino acids long.

This clone was seen a single time. The chain links TRBV30 to TRBJ1-5, with a weak D call TRBD1 (5 bases). The CDR3 is 16 amino acids. The V and J ends lost 2 bases and 2 bases respectively, with 16 bases between them. From germline, CDR1 is GTSNPN and CDR2 SVGIG (reference sequence). In nucleotides, the CDR3 is TGTGCCTGGAGTCCCCTGGGACTTTCTCGCAATCAGCCCCAGCATTTT. It translates to CAWSPLGLSRNQPQHF.

CDR3 nucleotide sequence: TGTGCCAGCAGCTGGACAGCTAGCTCCTACAATGAGCAGTTCTTC. Translating it yields CASSWTASSYNEQFF. The J gene is TRBJ2-1, the V gene TRBV5-5; tentatively, D is TRBD1 (6 bases). The germline V gene encodes CDR1 SGHKS and CDR2 YYEKEE (reference sequence). Trimming stripped 3 bases from V and 0 bases from J, with 10 bases between. The CDR3 has 15 residues. Complete variable domain (other parts from reference TRBV5-5 and TRBJ2-1): DAGVTQSPTHLIKTRGQQVTLRCSPISGHKSVSWYQQVLGQGPQFIFQYYEKEERGRGNFPDRFSARQFPNYSSELNVNALLLGDSALYLCASSWTASSYNEQFFGPGTRLTVL.

This sequence joins TRBV2 and TRBJ2-3; possible D gene TRBD1, 5 bases. There are 13 residues in the CDR3. V shed 8 bases and J shed 4 bases, with 13 bases lying between them. From germline, CDR1 is SNHLY and CDR2 FYNNEI. In DNA form, the CDR3 reads TGTGCCAGCCAACAAGGGGCGGCAGATACGCAGTATTTT. This codes for CASQQGAADTQYF.

The chain employs TRBV19 and TRBJ2-7, with 8 nucleotides matching TRBD2. Germline lookup yields CDR1 LNHDA and CDR2 SQIVND (reference sequence). After removal of 3 bases from V and 3 bases from J, the junction contained 10 bases not matched to a gene. This CDR3 comprises 16 residues. CDR3: CASSMGTGTRGYEQYF. CDR3 nucleotide sequence: TGTGCCAGTAGTATGGGGACCGGGACTAGGGGCTACGAGCAGTACTTC.

The chain employs TRBV28 and TRBJ2-7; 12 bases fit TRBD2. The CDR3 extends over 17 amino acids. Germline CDR1 reads MDHEN; CDR2 reads SYDVKM. With V trimmed by 1 base and J by 7 bases, 11 bases remained unmatched. In nucleotides, the CDR3 is TGTGCCAGCAGTTTATCCTTTGGGACTAGCGGGTCCGAGGAGCAGTACTTC. Translation gives CASSLSFGTSGSEEQYF.

This clone is a singleton in its sample. This chain links TRBV28 with TRBJ1-2; no firm D call. This CDR3 comprises 18 residues. V shed 3 bases and J shed 0 bases, with 20 bases lying between them. Germline V gene sequence: CDR1 MDHEN, CDR2 SYDVKM. CDR3 in amino acids: CASSLGLTREAANYGYTF. Here the CDR3 DNA reads TGTGCCAGCAGTTTGGGTTTGACGAGGGAAGCAGCTAACTATGGCTACACCTTC.

This sequence joins TRBV28 and TRBJ1-2; D is uncertain. V gave up 10 bases and J gave up 0 bases, with 9 bases separating them. The CDR3 spans 12 residues. Per germline, CDR1 MDHEN and CDR2 SYDVKM. DNA for the CDR3: TGTGCCATCCTTCGAGCTAACTATGGCTACACCTTC. Amino acid sequence: CAILRANYGYTF.

The chain carries TRBV7-2 and TRBJ2-7, with 8 bases lining up with TRBD1. J gave up 6 bases and V 1 base, and 2 bases lay outside the gene matches. The CDR3 consists of 13 residues. CDR1 is SGHTA, CDR2 FQGNSA, per germline. CDR3: CASSLGTGSEQYF. In DNA, the CDR3 is TGTGCCAGCAGCTTAGGGACAGGGAGCGAGCAGTACTTC.

The V gene is TRBV27, the J gene TRBJ2-7; tentative D call: TRBD2 (6 bases). The CDR3 extends over 15 amino acids. Deletions cut 4 bases from V and 2 bases from J, with 15 bases between. In germline, CDR1 is MNHEY, CDR2 SMNVEV (reference sequence). The CDR3 region has the DNA TGTGCCAGCAGTTCCGCGGGGATACTCCCCTACGAGCAGTACTTC. It is translated as CASSSAGILPYEQYF.

The chain combines TRBV5-3 with TRBJ1-3; TRBD1 might be the D (6 bases). TRBV5-3 is assigned to the ORF class and has an uncertain function. V lost 4 bases and J lost 0, with 14 bases in between. The CDR3 runs 16 residues. CDR3 coding DNA: TGTGCCAGAAGCCCAGGGGCCCTGAACTCTGGAAACACCATATATTTT. Translating gives CARSPGALNSGNTIYF.

This chain joins TRBV25-1 and TRBJ2-1; 9 nucleotides line up with TRBD2. Per the germline V gene, CDR1 is MGHDK and CDR2 is SYGVNS. V gave up 3 bases and J gave up 0 bases; unmatched junction bases: 9. This CDR3 has 18 amino acids. This chain's CDR3 is CASSDPSGKGNSYNEQFF. In DNA, the CDR3 is TGTGCCAGCAGTGATCCTAGCGGGAAGGGGAACTCCTACAATGAGCAGTTCTTC.

This clone was recorded once. The rearrangement joins TRBV28 to TRBJ1-1; the D is unclear. The germline CDR1 and CDR2 sequences are MDHEN and SYDVKM. The germline V and J ends were trimmed by 6 bases and 0 bases, with 14 bases remaining between them. CDR3 length equals 15 residues. CDR3 DNA sequence: TGTGCCAGCAGCCCCGCCCGGAGACTGAACACTGAAGCTTTCTTT. It is translated as CASSPARRLNTEAFF.

The chain links TRBV19 to TRBJ1-5, with TRBD1 as a possible D gene (5 bases). There are 14 residues in the CDR3. V lost 5 bases to trimming and J lost 4 bases, with 12 bases between them. Per the germline V gene, CDR1 is LNHDA and CDR2 is SQIVND (reference sequence). The CDR3 DNA follows: TGTGCCAGTAGTCCCGGCGGGGGTAATCAGCCCCAGCATTTT. Translating gives CASSPGGGNQPQHF.

The V call is TRBV30, the J call TRBJ2-5, with TRBD2 identical over 7 bases. Trimming cost V 1 base and J 7 bases; bases outside gene matches: 3. The V gene's germline CDR1 is GTSNPN and CDR2 SVGIG (reference sequence). The CDR3 sequence is 12 residues long. The CDR3 region has the DNA TGTGCCTGGAGTGATGGCGGGGGGACCCAGTACTTC. It translates to CAWSDGGGTQYF.

This clone showed up just a few times. The chain joins TRBV4-2 to TRBJ1-5; D perhaps matches TRBD1 (5 bases). This CDR3 contains 15 residues. Per the germline V gene, CDR1 is LGHNA and CDR2 is YNFKEQ. With 1 base removed from V and 5 bases from J, the gap between germline ends came to 12 bases. This CDR3 is CASSQAGSRDQPQHF. DNA for the CDR3: TGTGCCAGCAGCCAAGCAGGGTCCCGGGATCAGCCCCAGCATTTT.

The chain employs TRBV10-3 and TRBJ1-3, with 11 bases that match TRBD1. V trimming: 2 bases; J trimming: 1 base; junction bases outside the gene matches: 13. This CDR3 region has 20 residues. Germline V gives CDR1 ENHRY, CDR2 SYGVKD. In DNA, the CDR3 is TGTGCCATCAGTGAGGGGCCCCCCGGGACAGGGGGTAAGTCTGGAAACACCATATATTTT. Translation gives CAISEGPPGTGGKSGNTIYF.

The genes are TRBV5-1 and TRBJ2-7, with D possibly matching TRBD1 (6 bases). Trimming stripped 2 bases from V and 6 bases from J, with 36 bases between. The CDR3 has 21 amino acids. CDR1 and CDR2 from the germline V gene are SGHRS and YFSETQ. The DNA of the CDR3 is TGCGCCAGCAGCTTTATGGCAGGGGTGACATTGGGCGGTACCAGGCTGGGCGAGCAGTACTTC. Its protein product is CASSFMAGVTLGGTRLGEQYF.

The chain is built from TRBV15 and TRBJ1-1, with a weak D call TRBD1 (5 bases). Germline CDR1 reads LNHNV; CDR2 reads YYDKDF (reference sequence). Trimming cost V 0 bases and J 6 bases, with 14 bases left between them. The CDR3 consists of 15 residues. The CDR3: CATSRDRQVGPEAFF. DNA for the CDR3: TGTGCCACCAGCAGAGATCGCCAGGTGGGGCCTGAAGCTTTCTTT.

This chain connects TRBV27 to TRBJ2-1; D possibly corresponds to TRBD2 (6 bases). The CDR3 extends over 14 amino acids. Germline V gene sequence: CDR1 MNHEY, CDR2 SMNVEV (reference sequence). Trimming took off 5 bases at V and 4 bases at J, with 12 bases between the two ends. The CDR3 DNA sequence: TGTGCCAGCAGTGTTTGGCGGGATTACAATGAGCAGTTCTTC. Encoded protein: CASSVWRDYNEQFF.

The chain couples TRBV15 to TRBJ2-1, with TRBD1 matching 11 bases. V lost 8 bases and J lost 9; bases outside the gene matches: 12. Per the germline V gene, CDR1 is LNHNV and CDR2 is YYDKDF (reference sequence). The CDR3 contains 15 residues. CDR3 region: CATGMDRGLSGEQFF. In nucleotides, the CDR3 is TGTGCCACCGGTATGGACAGGGGGCTTTCGGGTGAGCAGTTCTTC.

The rearrangement links TRBV4-3 to TRBJ2-2; a possible D gene is TRBD2 (5 bases). Trimming left V 4 bases short and J 5 bases short, with 17 bases between. Germline V CDR1 and CDR2: LGHNA, YSLEER. The CDR3 length is 16 residues. The CDR3 nucleotides read TGCGCCAGCAGCCTAGAGGGTCCCCCGGGGACCGGGGAGCTGTTTTTT. This sequence encodes CASSLEGPPGTGELFF.

This sequence joins TRBV4-3 and TRBJ1-2; D is ambiguous. Trimming shortened V by 1 base and J by 4 bases, and 19 bases separated the two germline ends. CDR1 is LGHNA and CDR2 is YSLEER in the germline V gene. The CDR3 extends over 17 amino acids. This chain's CDR3 is CASSQGSRQSSLYGYTF. The CDR3 DNA sequence: TGCGCCAGCAGCCAAGGGTCAAGGCAGTCTAGTCTCTATGGCTACACCTTC.

The V gene is TRBV4-1, the J gene TRBJ1-5; D is perhaps TRBD1 (5 bases). Germline CDR1 reads MGHRA; CDR2 reads YSYEKL. This CDR3 contains 16 residues. V shed 1 base and J shed 3 bases, with 13 bases lying between them. Here the CDR3 reads CASSQARPGNNQPQHF. The CDR3 coding sequence is TGCGCCAGCAGCCAAGCCAGGCCAGGGAACAATCAGCCCCAGCATTTT.

This chain connects TRBV4-2 to TRBJ1-1; D remains ambiguous. The CDR3 has 15 amino acids. Germline V gene lookup returns CDR1 LGHNA and CDR2 YNFKEQ. The V end lost 3 bases, the J end lost 1 base, and 12 bases lay between the germline ends. CDR3 sequence reads: CASSHVYEENTEAFF. The CDR3 DNA sequence: TGTGCCAGCAGCCATGTCTACGAGGAGAACACTGAAGCTTTCTTT.